This TCR beta chain was recorded in a study of OX40 agonist ivuxolimab in advanced cancers. Study conclusions and caveats: Mean expanded clone counts were higher in CD8+ than CD4+ T cells.

This CDR3 spans 15 amino acids. Germline V CDR1 and CDR2: LNHDA, SQIVND (reference sequence). V lost 6 bases and J 0 bases, leaving 12 bases between the germline ends. The data were produced by immunoSEQ multiplex PCR, yet TCRdb's version contains in-frame clones alone and is incomplete. Here the sample spans 57,000 or so clones, roughly 89% being singletons. This clone was seen more than once but under ten times. The target antigen is unknown. The sequences come from CD4+ or CD8+ T cells sorted from blood, collected in a trial of the OX40 agonist ivuxolimab. This receptor was identified in an adult with an advanced solid tumor such as melanoma, head and neck, liver or kidney cancer. The rearrangement links TRBV19 to TRBJ2-1; TRBD1 might be the D (5 bases). The CDR3: CASSRQSFSYNEQFF. The CDR3 bases are TGTGCCAGTAGCCGACAGTCCTTCTCCTACAATGAGCAGTTCTTC.